These 17 T cell receptor beta chains came from one sample sequenced in a study of blood T cell repertoires in COVID-19. The protocol was immunoSEQ multiplex PCR, while the TCRdb copy is restricted to in-frame clones and leaves out a portion. This repertoire shows 280,000 or so clones, around 91% found once; its top ten account for approximately 12%. The sequenced sample consisted of peripheral blood. The receptor set was obtained from a woman in her sixties or seventies with acute or convalescent COVID-19.

This clone was seen once. The CDR3 DNA sequence: TGTGCCAGCTCTCTTGGACAGACTGCAACTAATGAAAAACTGTTTTTT. This codes for CASSLGQTATNEKLFF. V usage is TRBV18 and J usage is TRBJ1-4; D perhaps matches TRBD1 (6 bases). The ends were cut back, 6 bases at V and 0 bases at J, with 14 bases in the middle. Per the germline V gene, CDR1 is KGHSH and CDR2 is LQKENI. The CDR3 is 16 amino acids.

The chain couples TRBV28 to TRBJ2-5; 13 nucleotides align to TRBD2. The trim removed 6 bases at V and 3 bases at J, leaving 4 bases unmatched. Germline lookup yields CDR1 MDHEN and CDR2 SYDVKM. This CDR3 is built from 15 residues. DNA for the CDR3: TGTGCCAGCAGCCTAGGGACTAGCGGGAAAGAGACCCAGTACTTC. It codes for CASSLGTSGKETQYF.

The chain joins TRBV27 to TRBJ1-2; possibly TRBD1 for D (5 bases). This CDR3 is built from 14 residues. V shed 3 bases and J shed 8 bases, with 16 bases lying between them. The germline CDR1 and CDR2 sequences are MNHEY and SMNVEV (reference sequence). The CDR3 region is CASSFGGVSEGYTF. DNA for the CDR3: TGTGCCAGCAGTTTTGGGGGGGTTTCAGAGGGCTACACCTTC.

The chain couples TRBV3-1 (or the pseudogene TRBV3-2) to TRBJ2-5; 12 bases are a match to TRBD2. CDR3 length equals 15 residues. The germline V gene has CDR1 LGHDT and CDR2 YNNKEL (reference sequence). V shed 6 bases and J 1 base; nucleotides not matched to a gene: 3. In DNA, the CDR3 is TGTGCCAGCAGGTCACTAGCGGGGGGCCAAGAGACCCAGTACTTC. It encodes CASRSLAGGQETQYF.

The genes are TRBV24-1 and TRBJ1-1; D is unclear. Trimming left V 1 base short and J 1 base short, with 9 bases between. CDR3 length: 15 amino acids. In germline, CDR1 is KGHDR, CDR2 SFDVKD. In DNA, the CDR3 is TGTGCCACCAGTGATTTTCCGGGTACGAACACTGAAGCTTTCTTT. Protein product: CATSDFPGTNTEAFF.

V gene TRBV4-1 combines with J gene TRBJ2-7; a possible D gene is TRBD1 (5 bases). The CDR3 covers 15 residues. V dropped 0 bases and J dropped 0 bases, with 9 bases sitting between them. Germline V gene lookup returns CDR1 MGHRA and CDR2 YSYEKL. In DNA, the CDR3 is TGCGCCAGCAGCCAAGAGACAGCTCACTCCTACGAGCAGTACTTC. This translates into CASSQETAHSYEQYF.

This clone was found a few times. The chain combines TRBV19 with TRBJ1-4, with D perhaps TRBD1 (6 bases). V gave up 4 bases and J gave up 6 bases, with 18 bases separating them. From germline, CDR1 is LNHDA and CDR2 SQIVND (reference sequence). This CDR3 region has 16 residues. Here the CDR3 DNA reads TGTGCCAGTAGTACCAATCCCGGGACAAGGGATGAAAAACTGTTTTTT. Protein product: CASSTNPGTRDEKLFF.

This chain joins TRBV6-4 and TRBJ2-7; 10 nucleotides match TRBD1. The CDR3 extends over 16 amino acids. V was pared by 5 bases and J by 0 bases, with 7 bases of the junction left unmatched. In germline, CDR1 is MRHNA, CDR2 SNTAGT. The CDR3 nucleotides read TGTGCCAGCAGTTTTCCCTGGACAGGGGGCTCCTACGAGCAGTACTTC. Amino acid sequence: CASSFPWTGGSYEQYF.

The rearrangement uses TRBV4-2 and TRBJ1-5; perhaps TRBD1 as D (5 bases). Germline CDR1 and CDR2: LGHNA and YNFKEQ. This CDR3 has 15 residues. With 1 base removed from V and 4 bases from J, the gap between germline ends came to 11 bases. The CDR3: CASSQGPQDNQPQHF. CDR3 coding DNA: TGTGCCAGCAGCCAAGGACCACAGGATAATCAGCCCCAGCATTTT.

V is TRBV2 and J is TRBJ1-2, with 11 bases aligning to TRBD1. The germline V gene has CDR1 SNHLY and CDR2 FYNNEI. The CDR3 consists of 15 residues. Trimming cost V 3 bases and J 4 bases; bases outside gene matches: 4. The CDR3 region is CASSEGQGGLYGYTF. The CDR3 DNA sequence: TGTGCCAGCAGTGAGGGACAGGGGGGACTCTATGGCTACACCTTC.

The chain couples TRBV7-9 to TRBJ1-3, with D uncertain. Germline CDR1 reads SEHNR; CDR2 reads FQNEAQ (reference sequence). V lost 1 base, J lost 0 bases, and 10 bases lay in between. This CDR3 contains 16 residues. The CDR3 DNA reads as TGTGCCAGCAGCTTAGTCGACTTTTTCTCTGGAAACACCATATATTTT. Its translation is CASSLVDFFSGNTIYF.

The chain carries TRBV7-3 and TRBJ2-1; 9 bases are a match to TRBD1. CDR3 size: 14 residues. Trimming removed 5 bases from V and 9 bases from J; junction bases left unmatched: 8. Germline CDR1 SGHTA, CDR2 FQGTGA. This CDR3 reads CASSKGDRVIEQFF. CDR3 in DNA: TGTGCCAGCAGCAAAGGGGACAGGGTTATTGAGCAGTTCTTC.

The gene calls are TRBV7-2 and TRBJ2-1, with 12 bases fitting TRBD2. Germline loops: CDR1 SGHTA, CDR2 FQGNSA. Trimming at V came to 7 bases and at J to 5 bases, leaving 9 bases not matched to a gene. The CDR3 loop spans 16 amino acids. The CDR3 DNA reads TGTGCCAGCACCCCTAGCGGGAGGGCCGTAAACAATGAGCAGTTCTTC. This gives the protein CASTPSGRAVNNEQFF.

The genes are TRBV6-2 or TRBV6-3 and TRBJ2-1; possible D gene TRBD2, 5 bases. This CDR3 is 19 amino acids long. CDR1 is MNHEY, CDR2 SVGEGT, per germline. Trimming shortened V by 2 bases and J by 2 bases, and 22 bases separated the two germline ends. The CDR3 here is CASSYGLLALTPPYNEQFF. The CDR3 DNA sequence: TGTGCCAGCAGTTACGGTTTATTAGCGCTAACCCCGCCCTACAATGAGCAGTTCTTC.

The CDR3 loop is CAWSTTQGVTGYTF. CDR3 coding DNA: TGTGCCTGGAGCACAACACAGGGGGTAACTGGCTACACCTTC. The V call is TRBV30, the J call TRBJ1-2; 8 nucleotides align to TRBD1. The junction had 10 bases not matched to a gene; V was cut back by 3 bases and J by 7 bases. The CDR3 is 14 residues long. Per germline, CDR1 GTSNPN and CDR2 SVGIG (reference sequence).

This clone was found once. The V and J genes are TRBV29-1 and TRBJ2-2, with 10 bases lining up with TRBD1. V shed 6 bases, J shed 4 bases, and the junction held 8 bases outside the gene matches. This CDR3 is built from 15 residues. Germline CDR1 and CDR2: SQVTM and ANQGSEA. CDR3 DNA sequence: TGCAGCGTGAGACGACAGGGGGCCGGCACCGGGGAGCTGTTTTTT. This sequence encodes CSVRRQGAGTGELFF.

Turning to this clone: This same CDR3 is encoded by further DNA sequences in the sample. This sequence joins TRBV7-3 and TRBJ2-1; TRBD2 matches 10 bases. CDR3 length: 15 amino acids. Per germline, CDR1 SGHTA and CDR2 FQGTGA. V lost 5 bases and J lost 2; bases outside the gene matches: 3. For the CDR3, the DNA is TGTGCCAGCAGCCTAAGCGGGGGGGCCTACAATGAGCAGTTCTTC. It specifies CASSLSGGAYNEQFF.